Below, 26 T cell receptor beta chains from the same sample are listed, as sequenced in a study of CD8+ T cells in alopecia areata. As the sequencing template, cDNA was produced by extracting RNA and reverse transcribing it. TCRdb's table, derived via immunoSEQ multiplex PCR, lists solely in-frame clones and lacks some. This sample has around 100,000 clones, each found more than once. Sequencing was performed on lesional skin. These receptors originate from a C3H/HeJ mouse with alopecia areata. MHC haplotype of the mouse line: H2-k.

This clone was detected only a few times. Mouse germline and gene names are used. The sequenced fragment ends 4 residues before the CDR3 boundary, so the rest is inferred from the germline J gene. The V gene is TRBV1, the J gene TRBJ1-2, with D possibly TRBD1 on 5 matching bases. CDR3 length: 14 residues. The germline V gene encodes CDR1 NSQYPW and CDR2 LRSPGD (reference sequence). The CDR3 here is CTCSADPPGTDYTF. The part of the CDR3 DNA that was read is TGCACCTGCAGTGCAGATCCACCAGGGACC.

This clone was detected only a few times. Each gene name is a mouse one. The sequenced fragment ends 4 residues before the CDR3 boundary, so the rest is inferred from the germline J gene. The chain uses TRBV13-3 and TRBJ1-2; 10 positions agree with TRBD1. Germline assignment: CDR1 NNHDY and CDR2 SYVADS. V gave up 6 bases and J gave up 2 bases; unmatched junction bases: 4. The CDR3 has 14 residues. The CDR3 reads CASKGQGRNSDYTF. The CDR3 DNA, read in part, is TGTGCCAGCAAGGGACAGGGGAGGAACTCC.

In the case of this clone: Gene and germline names: mouse. The sequenced fragment ends 4 residues before the CDR3 boundary, so the rest is inferred from the germline J gene. J is TRBJ2-7 and V is TRBV19; no clear D gene. The CDR3 loop spans 11 amino acids. The V gene's germline CDR1 is FNHDT and CDR2 SITEND (reference sequence). The sequenced CDR3 bases are TGTGCCAGCAGTTTCCATTAT. Encoded protein: CASSFHY. The CDR3 in its entirety is CASSFHYEQYF.

To note about this clone: The listed genes are named as in mouse. Coverage ceases 4 residues before the CDR3 finishes, and the germline J gene fills in the end. V and J are TRBV13-3 and TRBJ1-2; TRBD1 might be the D (6 bases). Germline V gives CDR1 NNHDY, CDR2 SYVADS. CDR3 length: 14 residues. V was trimmed by 4 bases and J by 2 bases, leaving 12 bases between them. CDR3 sequence reads: CASSLDRRNSDYTF. The sequenced part of the CDR3 DNA is TGTGCCAGCAGTCTAGACAGGAGGAACTCC.

This clone was observed many times. Germline and genes here are mouse. Other DNA sequences in this specimen translate into the identical CDR3. The CDR3 loop is CTCSAGTGGFAEQFF. The sequenced part of the CDR3 DNA is TGCACCTGCAGTGCGGGGACTGGGGGGTTTGCT. J is TRBJ2-1 and V is TRBV1, with 12 bases lining up with TRBD2. The CDR3 end is not reached by the read, which stops 4 residues before it; the germline J gene fills it in. Germline V gene sequence: CDR1 NSQYPW, CDR2 LRSPGD (reference sequence). Germline trimming cut 3 bases from V and 6 bases from J; bases unmatched to any gene: 3. The CDR3 sequence is 15 residues long.

Worth noting for this clone: Genes here carry mouse names. The read ends 4 residues shy of where the CDR3 ends; the end is completed using the germline J gene. The chain carries TRBV13-1 and TRBJ2-7; the match to TRBD2 covers 13 bases. Germline CDR1 and CDR2: NSHNY and SYGAGN. The CDR3 is 15 residues long. CDR3 bases read: TGTGCCAGCAGTCCCCGGGACTGGGGGGGGTAT. Protein: CASSPRDWGGY. The full CDR3 protein reads CASSPRDWGGYEQYF.

This clone appeared many times. Germline and genes here are mouse. The read comes to an end 4 residues before the CDR3 does, leaving the germline J gene to fill in the end. The rearrangement joins TRBV13-3 to TRBJ2-5, with TRBD2 matching 9 bases. The germline gives CDR1 NNHDY, CDR2 SYVADS. CDR3 size: 15 residues. With 1 base clipped from V and 3 bases from J, the junction kept 3 bases outside the gene matches. The chain's CDR3 is CASSDKTGGQDTQYF. The sequenced CDR3 bases are TGTGCCAGCAGTGATAAAACTGGGGGGCAAGAC.

This clone appeared a few times. Genes here carry mouse names. The CDR3 extends 4 residues past the end of the read, so its final part is completed from the germline J gene. The chain joins TRBV13-3 to TRBJ1-1; possibly TRBD1 for D (6 bases). V was cut by 0 bases and J by 0 bases, with 12 bases left in between. This CDR3 region has 16 residues. The germline CDR1 and CDR2 sequences are NNHDY and SYVADS. The part of the CDR3 DNA that was read is TGTGCCAGCAGTGATGCATTCTCAGGGGCAAACACA. This encodes CASSDAFSGANT. In full, the CDR3 reads CASSDAFSGANTEVFF.

This clone appeared a few times. Gene names denote mouse genes. The CDR3 spells CASSIGRGLPGQLYF. The sequenced part of the CDR3 DNA is TGTGCCAGCAGTATCGGCAGGGGGCTTCCCGGG. The chain employs TRBV19 and TRBJ2-2; 8 nucleotides agree with TRBD1. The observed sequence ends 4 residues before the CDR3 terminus, with the missing tail filled in from the germline J gene. V shed 2 bases, J shed 6 bases, and the junction held 6 bases outside the gene matches. Germline lookup yields CDR1 FNHDT and CDR2 SITEND (reference sequence). CDR3 size: 15 residues.

On this clone: Gene names and germline refer to mouse. Read sequence stops 4 residues before the CDR3 end, and the germline J gene provides the missing end. The gene calls are TRBV19 and TRBJ2-3; possible D gene TRBD1, 5 bases. The CDR3 runs 14 residues. The germline CDR1 and CDR2 sequences are FNHDT and SITEND (reference sequence). The V and J ends lost 6 bases and 0 bases respectively, with 11 bases between them. CDR3 DNA (partial): TGTGCCAGCATCCAGACAGCTAGTGCAGAA. It encodes CASIQTASAE. The entire CDR3 protein is CASIQTASAETLYF.

On this clone: Mouse names are used for the genes. From the germline J gene comes the end of the CDR3, since the read stops 4 residues before it. V usage is TRBV13-3 and J usage is TRBJ2-7, with 7 bases aligning to TRBD2. The CDR3 has 13 amino acids. Germline CDR1 and CDR2: NNHDY and SYVADS. V lost 10 bases and J lost 0; bases outside the gene matches: 7. The CDR3 here is CAVAGGSSYEQYF. The sequenced CDR3 bases are TGTGCCGTCGCGGGGGGGAGCTCCTAT.

A note on this clone: Germline and genes: mouse. The observed sequence ends 4 residues before the CDR3 terminus, with the missing tail filled in from the germline J gene. The chain is built from TRBV19 and TRBJ1-4; the match to TRBD1 covers 8 bases. The CDR3 sequence is 16 residues long. Trimming took 1 base from V and 3 from J; bases not matched to a gene: 5. Germline V gene data show CDR1 as FNHDT and CDR2 as SITEND (reference sequence). The CDR3 sequence is CASSISQGATNERLFF. Partial CDR3 DNA: TGTGCCAGCAGTATATCCCAGGGGGCGACCAACGAA.

Notes on this clone: These gene names are mouse names. Read coverage stops 4 residues before the CDR3 terminus; the germline J gene supplies the remainder. The chain combines TRBV1 with TRBJ1-4; 7 bases fit TRBD1. CDR3 size: 16 residues. Germline V gives CDR1 NSQYPW, CDR2 LRSPGD (reference sequence). J lost 6 bases, V lost 0 bases, and 7 bases had no gene match. CDR3 DNA (partial): TGCACCTGCAGTGCAGATGACAGGGAAGGGGACGAA. Its translation: CTCSADDREGDE. The entire CDR3 protein is CTCSADDREGDERLFF.

Only a few counts were recorded for this clone. Gene names refer to mouse genes. The observed sequence ends 4 residues before the CDR3 terminus, with the missing tail filled in from the germline J gene. The chain has TRBV1 and TRBJ2-1; 7 bases line up with TRBD1. CDR1 and CDR2 from the germline V gene are NSQYPW and LRSPGD (reference sequence). Trimming removed 0 bases from V and 1 base from J; junction bases left unmatched: 3. This CDR3 is 16 amino acids long. CDR3 sequence reads: CTCSADIQGNYAEQFF. Partial CDR3 DNA: TGCACCTGCAGTGCAGATATACAGGGGAACTATGCT.

With respect to this clone: Gene names and germline match the mouse. The read is 4 residues too short to cover the CDR3 end, so that end is filled in from the germline J gene. The chain uses TRBV13-2 and TRBJ1-2, with D possibly matching TRBD1 (6 bases). The CDR3 sequence is 14 residues long. CDR1 NNHNN and CDR2 SYGAGS come from the germline V gene (reference sequence). With 0 bases removed from V and 2 bases from J, the gap between germline ends came to 8 bases. CDR3 region: CASGDVTGNSDYTF. CDR3 DNA, as far as it was read: TGTGCCAGCGGTGATGTCACAGGGAACTCC.

This clone was seen a few times. The gene names here belong to mouse. The missing CDR3 end, 4 residues past where the read stops, is filled in from the germline J gene. The rearrangement joins TRBV1 to TRBJ1-1; D is possibly TRBD1 (6 bases). V was cut by 3 bases and J by 0 bases, with 14 bases left in between. Germline V gives CDR1 NSQYPW, CDR2 LRSPGD (reference sequence). This CDR3 has 16 amino acids. The part of the CDR3 DNA that was read is TGCACCTGCAGTGCTAGTCCGGGACAAGCAAACACA. Translating gives CTCSASPGQANT. The whole CDR3 protein reads CTCSASPGQANTEVFF. Filled out from reference TRBV1 and TRBJ1-1, the complete variable domain reads VTLLEQNPRWRLVPRGQAVNLRCILKNSQYPWMSWYQQDLQKQLQWLFTLRSPGDKEVKSLPGADYLATRVTDTELRLQVANMSQGRTLYCTCSASPGQANTEVFFGKGTRLTVV.

Regarding this clone: The germline and genes are mouse ones. The read ends 4 residues early relative to the CDR3; the germline J gene fills the gap. The chain links TRBV17 to TRBJ2-1, with 8 bases fitting TRBD2. The CDR3 is 16 residues long. The germline V gene has CDR1 MNHDT and CDR2 YYDKIL. V was clipped by 2 bases and J by 1 base; unmatched bases: 4. CDR3 in amino acids: CASSRWGGANYAEQFF. Incomplete CDR3 DNA: TGTGCTAGCAGTAGATGGGGGGGGGCGAACTATGCT.

This clone was observed a few times. Gene names are the mouse ones. The read is 4 residues too short to cover the CDR3 end, so that end is filled in from the germline J gene. This sequence joins TRBV19 and TRBJ2-7, with 10 bases that match TRBD2. The CDR3 is 16 amino acids. Germline V lookup: CDR1 FNHDT, CDR2 SITEND (reference sequence). CDR3 DNA (partial): TGTGCCAGCAGTTCCCTCTCGACTGGGGGGAGGGAT. It encodes CASSSLSTGGRD. The full CDR3 is CASSSLSTGGRDEQYF.

This clone was seen more than once but under ten times. Gene names are mouse gene names. The sequenced fragment ends 4 residues before the CDR3 boundary, so the rest is inferred from the germline J gene. The gene calls are TRBV13-3 and TRBJ2-1; TRBD2 matches at 11 bases. The germline V gene encodes CDR1 NNHDY and CDR2 SYVADS. Trimming removed 2 bases from V and 2 bases from J; junction bases left unmatched: 6. The CDR3 has 17 amino acids. The CDR3 is CASSETGGGRDYAEQFF. The covered CDR3 bases are TGTGCCAGCAGTGAGACTGGGGGGGGCAGGGACTATGCT.

This clone was seen a handful of times. Mouse gene names and germline throughout. The read terminates 4 residues before the CDR3 end, so the remaining end is supplied by the germline J gene. V is TRBV19 and J is TRBJ1-1; D is unresolved. The CDR3 loop spans 12 amino acids. Looked up from germline, CDR1 is FNHDT and CDR2 is SITEND (reference sequence). CDR3 DNA, as far as it was read: TGTGCCAGCAGTATAGTCAAGGGA. This gives the protein CASSIVKG. The full CDR3 protein is CASSIVKGEVFF.

This clone came up many times. Any gene name here is a mouse gene name. The read is 4 residues too short to cover the CDR3 end, so that end is filled in from the germline J gene. The chain has TRBV13-3 and TRBJ2-7, with no clear D. The CDR3 sequence is 13 residues long. Trimming pared 0 bases from V and 0 bases from J, leaving 4 bases between. Germline assignment: CDR1 NNHDY and CDR2 SYVADS. The part of the CDR3 DNA that was read is TGTGCCAGCAGTGATGGACACTCCTAT. Protein: CASSDGHSY. The full CDR3 protein is CASSDGHSYEQYF.

Of note for this clone: Gene names are mouse gene names. The sequenced fragment ends 4 residues before the CDR3 boundary, so the rest is inferred from the germline J gene. The chain employs TRBV13-2 and TRBJ2-5; 8 bases line up with TRBD2. In germline, CDR1 is NNHNN, CDR2 SYGAGS (reference sequence). V lost 0 bases, J lost 1 base, and 4 bases stayed unmatched. The CDR3 is 16 residues long. The CDR3 region is CASGDAGWGDQDTQYF. The CDR3 DNA, read in part, is TGTGCCAGCGGTGATGCGGGCTGGGGGGACCAAGAC.

Concerning this clone: Mouse germline and gene names are used. The read terminates 4 residues before the CDR3 end, so the remaining end is supplied by the germline J gene. This sequence joins TRBV13-2 and TRBJ2-7; possible D gene TRBD1, 5 bases. The CDR3 is 15 residues long. V was cut by 0 bases and J by 0 bases, with 10 bases left in between. CDR1 is NNHNN and CDR2 is SYGAGS in the germline V gene (reference sequence). The CDR3 region is CASGDGTRSSYEQYF. The CDR3 bases that were read are TGTGCCAGCGGTGATGGGACAAGGAGCTCCTAT.

This clone appeared a few times. The genes and germline here are from mouse. The read finishes 4 residues shy of the CDR3 end, and the germline J gene is used to complete it. The rearrangement links TRBV13-3 to TRBJ1-2, with TRBD1 matching over 7 bases. In germline, CDR1 is NNHDY, CDR2 SYVADS. Unmatched junction bases numbered 7, after V lost 4 bases and J lost 1 base. The CDR3 is 15 amino acids. Incomplete CDR3 DNA: TGTGCCAGCAGTCACCGGGACAGAAAAAACTCC. It specifies CASSHRDRKNS. The CDR3 in full is CASSHRDRKNSDYTF.

In regard to this clone: Mouse gene names and germline throughout. Sequencing ends 4 residues short of the CDR3 end; the germline J gene provides the rest. The chain has TRBV19 and TRBJ2-7, with 10 bases lining up with TRBD1. The germline V gene encodes CDR1 FNHDT and CDR2 SITEND (reference sequence). This CDR3 contains 13 residues. The sequenced CDR3 bases are TGTGCCAGCAGTGGAGGGACAGGGGAT. This translates into CASSGGTGD. The full CDR3 is CASSGGTGDEQYF.

In the case of this clone: Each gene name is a mouse one. The sequenced CDR3 bases are TGTGCCAGCAGTGTGGGACAGGGGATTTAT. Residues: CASSVGQGIY. The full CDR3 protein reads CASSVGQGIYEQYF. The chain employs TRBV13-3 and TRBJ2-7, with 10 bases matching TRBD1. Coverage ceases 4 residues before the CDR3 finishes, and the germline J gene fills in the end. The CDR3 runs 14 residues. Germline lookup yields CDR1 NNHDY and CDR2 SYVADS.